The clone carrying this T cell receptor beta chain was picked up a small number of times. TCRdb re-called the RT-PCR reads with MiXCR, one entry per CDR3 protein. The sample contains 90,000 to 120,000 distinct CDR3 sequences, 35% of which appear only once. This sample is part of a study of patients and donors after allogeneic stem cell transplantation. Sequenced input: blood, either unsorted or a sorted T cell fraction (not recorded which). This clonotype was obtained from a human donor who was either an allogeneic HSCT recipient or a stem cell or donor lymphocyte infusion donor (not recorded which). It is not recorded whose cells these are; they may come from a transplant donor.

Here the CDR3 reads CASSPGRGLNNEQFF. For the CDR3, the DNA is TGTGCCAGCAGCCCCGGCAGGGGGTTAAACAATGAGCAGTTCTTC. The genes are TRBV5-5 and TRBJ2-1, with TRBD1 matching 7 bases. Germline V lookup: CDR1 SGHKS, CDR2 YYEKEE (reference sequence). The CDR3 runs 15 residues. V lost 4 bases, J lost 5 bases, and 9 bases stayed unmatched.